These 9 T cell receptor beta chains were sequenced from one sample in a study of beta chain features in type 1 diabetes. Expressed TCRB transcripts were sequenced, since all the RNA that had been isolated was reverse transcribed. TCRdb's copy holds only in-frame clones and misses some; the assay was immunoSEQ multiplex PCR. The sample holds 150,000 to 200,000 clones, about 9.1% seen once. The sequenced material came from central memory CD4+ T cells from blood. The receptors here all came from a woman aged 18-35 years in good health.

The V call is TRBV6-6, the J call TRBJ2-3; a weak D match, TRBD1 (5 bases). Germline CDR1 and CDR2: MNHNY and SVGAGI (reference sequence). V was clipped by 2 bases and J by 8 bases, with 11 bases between them. This CDR3 contains 13 residues. CDR3 nucleotide sequence: TGTGCCAGCAGTTACCCGGGTCAGGGTACGCAGTATTTT. Its protein is CASSYPGQGTQYF.

This clone was found many times. The rearrangement uses TRBV2 and TRBJ2-3, with 8 bases identical to TRBD1. Germline loops: CDR1 SNHLY, CDR2 FYNNEI. V gave up 7 bases and J gave up 4 bases; unmatched junction bases: 13. CDR3 size: 16 residues. DNA of the CDR3: TGTGCCAGCACCGGTTCGACAGGGGCGATGGCAGATACGCAGTATTTT. This encodes CASTGSTGAMADTQYF.

There are a few counts of this clone. This chain joins TRBV6-1 and TRBJ2-7; the D is unclear. Trimming removed 4 bases at V and 8 bases at J, with 3 bases between. The CDR3 totals 9 residues. Per the germline V gene, CDR1 is MNHNS and CDR2 is SASEGT. The CDR3 sequence: CASSAKQYF. The CDR3 DNA sequence: TGTGCCAGCAGTGCCAAGCAGTACTTC.

This clone has more than one count but fewer than ten. This chain connects TRBV29-1 to TRBJ2-7; perhaps TRBD1 as D (5 bases). Trimming shortened V by 7 bases and J by 0 bases, and 13 bases separated the two germline ends. CDR3 length: 13 residues. The germline V gene has CDR1 SQVTM and CDR2 ANQGSEA. CDR3 sequence: CSAKGKGSYEQYF. Here the CDR3 DNA reads TGCAGCGCAAAGGGGAAGGGCTCCTACGAGCAGTACTTC.

The gene calls are TRBV7-2 and TRBJ2-7; the D gene is possibly TRBD2 (6 bases). V was pared by 2 bases and J by 4 bases, with 12 bases between. Germline-derived CDR1 and CDR2 are SGHTA and FQGNSA. This CDR3 has 14 amino acids. CDR3 bases: TGTGCCAGCAGCTTAAGCGGAGGGTGGTACGAGCAGTACTTC. It encodes CASSLSGGWYEQYF.

A few counts support this clone. The V call is TRBV30, the J call TRBJ2-3; TRBD2 might be the D (6 bases). The V end lost 5 bases, the J end lost 4 bases, and 22 bases lay between the germline ends. The CDR3 sequence is 16 residues long. Germline loops: CDR1 GTSNPN, CDR2 SVGIG (reference sequence). CDR3 amino acids: CAWSNSGIGRSDTQYF. For the CDR3, the DNA is TGTGCCTGGTCGAATAGCGGTATAGGCCGATCAGATACGCAGTATTTT.

Turning to this clone: Mismatch with germline at one junction end may stem from a read error. The chain recombines TRBV6-5 with TRBJ2-7; 11 bases are shared with TRBD2. The CDR3 totals 14 residues. Germline CDR1 MNHEY, CDR2 SVGAGI. In nucleotides, the CDR3 is TGTGCCAGCAGATCCTCTACTAGCGGGGGCTCTATGCACTTC. Protein product: CASRSSTSGGSMHF.

This clone was detected a few times. Compared with germline, one end of the junction differs, possibly owing to a read error. The chain employs TRBV7-7 and TRBJ2-5; the D gene is possibly TRBD2 (5 bases). CDR3 size: 13 residues. Per the germline V gene, CDR1 is SSHAT and CDR2 is FNYEAQ (reference sequence). DNA of the CDR3: TGTGCTAGCAGCTTAGGACTCCAAGAGACCCAGTACTTC. Translation gives CASSLGLQETQYF. Full variable domain (outside the CDR3, taken from reference TRBV7-7 and TRBJ2-5): GAGVSQSPRYKVTKRGQDVTLRCDPISSHATLYWYQQALGQGPEFLTYFNYEAQPDKSGLPSDRFSAERPEGSISTLTIQRTEQRDSAMYRCASSLGLQETQYFGPGTRLLVL.

This chain connects TRBV4-2 to TRBJ2-7; D perhaps matches TRBD1 (6 bases). CDR1 LGHNA and CDR2 YNFKEQ come from the germline V gene. The CDR3 is made up of 16 amino acids. Between the trimmed V and J ends, which lost 0 bases and 4 bases, there was a span of 16 bases. CDR3 region: CASSQDIWGPGYEQYF. The CDR3 bases are TGTGCCAGCAGCCAAGATATATGGGGGCCAGGTTACGAGCAGTACTTC.